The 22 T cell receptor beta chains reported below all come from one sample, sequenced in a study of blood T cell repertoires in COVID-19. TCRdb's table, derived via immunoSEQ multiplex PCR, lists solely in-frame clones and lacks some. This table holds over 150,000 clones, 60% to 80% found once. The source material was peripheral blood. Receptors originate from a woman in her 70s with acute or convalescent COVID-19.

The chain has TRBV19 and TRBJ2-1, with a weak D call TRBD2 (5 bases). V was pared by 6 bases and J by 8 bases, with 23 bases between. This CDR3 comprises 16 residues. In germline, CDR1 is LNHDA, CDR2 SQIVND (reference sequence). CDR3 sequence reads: CASSQDGGFSFDEQFF. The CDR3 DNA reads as TGTGCCAGTAGCCAGGATGGAGGCTTCAGCTTCGATGAGCAGTTCTTC.

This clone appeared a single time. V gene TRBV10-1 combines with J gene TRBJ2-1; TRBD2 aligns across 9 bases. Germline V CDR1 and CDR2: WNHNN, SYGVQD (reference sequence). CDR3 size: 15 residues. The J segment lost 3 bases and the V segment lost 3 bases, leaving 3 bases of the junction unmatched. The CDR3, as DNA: TGCGCCAGCAGTGACAGCGGGGGGAGCTACAATGAGCAGTTCTTC. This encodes CASSDSGGSYNEQFF.

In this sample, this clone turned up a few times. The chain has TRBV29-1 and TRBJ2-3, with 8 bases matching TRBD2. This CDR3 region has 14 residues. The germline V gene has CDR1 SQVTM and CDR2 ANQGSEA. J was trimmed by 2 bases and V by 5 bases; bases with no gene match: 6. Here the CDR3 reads CSVRQTSVTDTQYF. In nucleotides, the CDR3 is TGCAGCGTTCGACAGACTAGCGTCACAGATACGCAGTATTTT.

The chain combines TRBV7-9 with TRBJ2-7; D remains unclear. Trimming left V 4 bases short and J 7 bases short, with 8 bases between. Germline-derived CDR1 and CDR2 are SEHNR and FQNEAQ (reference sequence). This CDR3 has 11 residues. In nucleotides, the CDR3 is TGTGCCAGCAGCTCTGTGGAGGAGCAGTACTTC. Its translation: CASSSVEEQYF.

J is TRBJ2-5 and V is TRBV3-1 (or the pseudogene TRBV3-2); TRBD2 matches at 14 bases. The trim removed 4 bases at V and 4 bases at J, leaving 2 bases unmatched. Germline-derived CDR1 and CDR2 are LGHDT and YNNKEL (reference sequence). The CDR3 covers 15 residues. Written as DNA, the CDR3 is TGTGCCAGCAGCCCGGGACTAGCGGGAGCAGAGACCCAGTACTTC. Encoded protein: CASSPGLAGAETQYF.

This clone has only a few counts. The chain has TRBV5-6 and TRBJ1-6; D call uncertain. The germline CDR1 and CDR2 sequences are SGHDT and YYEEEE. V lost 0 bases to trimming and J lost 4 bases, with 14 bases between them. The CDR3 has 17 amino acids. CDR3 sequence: CASSLGTAGLYNSPLHF. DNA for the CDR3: TGTGCCAGCAGCTTGGGTACCGCCGGGTTGTATAATTCACCCCTCCACTTT.

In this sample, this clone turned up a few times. The DNA of the CDR3 is TGCGCCAGCAGCGACCCCGGGACTAGCGGGAGTAGTTCCTACGAGCAGTACTTC. Translated, it gives CASSDPGTSGSSSYEQYF. V usage is TRBV5-1 and J usage is TRBJ2-7, with 14 bases identical to TRBD2. Losses at the gene ends were 4 bases for V and 1 base for J; bases not matched to a gene: 10. Germline values: CDR1 SGHRS, CDR2 YFSETQ. The CDR3 length is 18 residues.

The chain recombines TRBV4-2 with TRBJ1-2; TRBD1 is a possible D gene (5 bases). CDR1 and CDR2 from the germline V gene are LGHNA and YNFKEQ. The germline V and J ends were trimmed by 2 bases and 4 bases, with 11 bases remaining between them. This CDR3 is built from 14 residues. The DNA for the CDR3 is TGTGCCAGCAGCCAATCCTATGACAGCTATGGCTACACCTTC. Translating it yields CASSQSYDSYGYTF.

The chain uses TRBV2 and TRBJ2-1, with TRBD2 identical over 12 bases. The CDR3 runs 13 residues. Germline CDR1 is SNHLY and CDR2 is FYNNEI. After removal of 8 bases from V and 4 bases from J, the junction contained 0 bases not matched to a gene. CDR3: CASGTSGYNEQFF. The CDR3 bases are TGTGCCAGCGGGACTAGCGGGTACAATGAGCAGTTCTTC.

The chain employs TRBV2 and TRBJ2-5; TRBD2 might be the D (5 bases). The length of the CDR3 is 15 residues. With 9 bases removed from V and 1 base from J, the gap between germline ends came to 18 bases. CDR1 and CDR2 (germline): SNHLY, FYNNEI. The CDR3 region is CASILGFSPQETQYF. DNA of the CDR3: TGTGCCAGTATACTAGGCTTCAGCCCCCAAGAGACCCAGTACTTC. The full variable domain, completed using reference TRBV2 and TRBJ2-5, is EPEVTQTPSHQVTQMGQEVILRCVPISNHLYFYWYRQILGQKVEFLVSFYNNEISEKSEIFDDQFSVERPDGSNFTLKIRSTKLEDSAMYFCASILGFSPQETQYFGPGTRLLVL.

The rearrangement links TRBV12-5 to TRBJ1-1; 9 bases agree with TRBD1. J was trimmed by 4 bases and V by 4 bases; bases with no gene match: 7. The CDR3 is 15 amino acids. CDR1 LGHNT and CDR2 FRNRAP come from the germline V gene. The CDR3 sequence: CASGSPGQGLTEAFF. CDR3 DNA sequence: TGTGCTAGTGGTTCCCCGGGACAGGGCCTCACTGAAGCTTTCTTT.

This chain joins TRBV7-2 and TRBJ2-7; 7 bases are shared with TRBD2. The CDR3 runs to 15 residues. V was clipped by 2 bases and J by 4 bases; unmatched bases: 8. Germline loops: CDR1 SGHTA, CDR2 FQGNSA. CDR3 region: CASSLYETSWYEQYF. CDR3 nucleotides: TGTGCCAGCAGCTTATATGAGACTAGCTGGTACGAGCAGTACTTC. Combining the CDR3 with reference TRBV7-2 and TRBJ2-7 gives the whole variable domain GAGVSQSPSNKVTEKGKDVELRCDPISGHTALYWYRQSLGQGLEFLIYFQGNSAPDKSGLPSDRFSAERTGGSVSTLTIQRTQQEDSAVYLCASSLYETSWYEQYFGPGTRLTVT.

The DNA for the CDR3 is TGTGCCAGCAGCCCTAGGGGATTTTCGGATACGCAGTATTTT. Translating it yields CASSPRGFSDTQYF. V gene TRBV5-6 combines with J gene TRBJ2-3; TRBD1 is a possible D gene (5 bases). The CDR3 totals 14 residues. CDR1 SGHDT and CDR2 YYEEEE come from the germline V gene. V lost 4 bases to trimming and J lost 6 bases, with 15 bases between them. Drawing the rest from reference TRBV5-6 and TRBJ2-3, the complete variable domain is DAGVTQSPTHLIKTRGQQVTLRCSPKSGHDTVSWYQQALGQGPQFIFQYYEEEERQRGNFPDRFSGHQFPNYSSELNVNALLLGDSALYLCASSPRGFSDTQYFGPGTRLTVL.

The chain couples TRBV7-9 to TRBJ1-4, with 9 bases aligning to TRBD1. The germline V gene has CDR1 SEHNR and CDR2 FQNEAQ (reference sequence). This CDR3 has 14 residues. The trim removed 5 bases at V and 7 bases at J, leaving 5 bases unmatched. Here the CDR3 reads CASSRTGEGEKLFF. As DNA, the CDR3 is TGTGCCAGCAGCCGGACAGGGGAAGGTGAAAAACTGTTTTTT.

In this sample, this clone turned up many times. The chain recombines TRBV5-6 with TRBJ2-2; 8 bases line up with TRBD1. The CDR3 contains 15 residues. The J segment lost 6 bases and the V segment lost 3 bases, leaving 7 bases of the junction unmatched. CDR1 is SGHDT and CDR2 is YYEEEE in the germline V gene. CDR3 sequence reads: CASSSDRDFAGELFF. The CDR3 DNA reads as TGTGCCAGCAGCTCGGACAGGGATTTCGCCGGGGAGCTGTTTTTT.

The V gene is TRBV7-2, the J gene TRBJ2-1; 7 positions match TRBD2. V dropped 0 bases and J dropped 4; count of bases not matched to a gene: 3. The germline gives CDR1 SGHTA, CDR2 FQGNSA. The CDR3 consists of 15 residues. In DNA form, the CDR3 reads TGTGCCAGCAGCTTAGCGGGTAGCGGGTACAATGAGCAGTTCTTC. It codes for CASSLAGSGYNEQFF.

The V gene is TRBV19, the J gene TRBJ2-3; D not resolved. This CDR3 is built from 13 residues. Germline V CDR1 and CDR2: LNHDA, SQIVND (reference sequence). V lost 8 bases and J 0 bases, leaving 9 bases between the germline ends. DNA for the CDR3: TGTGCCAGTCGACTCGCTAGCACAGATACGCAGTATTTT. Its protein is CASRLASTDTQYF.

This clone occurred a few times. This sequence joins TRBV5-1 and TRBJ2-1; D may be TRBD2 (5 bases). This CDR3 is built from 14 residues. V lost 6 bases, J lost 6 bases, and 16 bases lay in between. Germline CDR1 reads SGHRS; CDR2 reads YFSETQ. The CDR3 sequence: CASNELGPTNEQFF. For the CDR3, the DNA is TGCGCCAGCAACGAACTAGGCCCTACCAATGAGCAGTTCTTC.

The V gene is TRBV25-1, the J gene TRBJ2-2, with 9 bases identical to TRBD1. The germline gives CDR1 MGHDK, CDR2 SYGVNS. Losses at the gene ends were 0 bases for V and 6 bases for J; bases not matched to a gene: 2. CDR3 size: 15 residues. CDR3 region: CASSEYGTGSGELFF. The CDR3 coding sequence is TGTGCCAGCAGTGAATACGGGACAGGGTCCGGGGAGCTGTTTTTT.

In DNA form, the CDR3 reads TGTGCCAGCAGTCGTAACCCGACTAGCGGGCTCACCGGGGAGCTGTTTTTT. Its protein product is CASSRNPTSGLTGELFF. The chain is built from TRBV3-1 (or the pseudogene TRBV3-2) and TRBJ2-2; TRBD2 aligns across 10 bases. This CDR3 contains 17 residues. Germline-derived CDR1 and CDR2 are LGHDT and YNNKEL (reference sequence). Trimming took 6 bases from V and 4 from J; bases not matched to a gene: 11.

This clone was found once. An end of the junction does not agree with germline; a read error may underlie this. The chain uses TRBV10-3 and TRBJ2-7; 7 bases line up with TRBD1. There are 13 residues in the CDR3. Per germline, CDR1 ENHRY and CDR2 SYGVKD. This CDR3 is CATSTGAPSGQYF. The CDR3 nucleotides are TGTGCCACCAGTACAGGGGCTCCTTCGGGGCAGTACTTC.

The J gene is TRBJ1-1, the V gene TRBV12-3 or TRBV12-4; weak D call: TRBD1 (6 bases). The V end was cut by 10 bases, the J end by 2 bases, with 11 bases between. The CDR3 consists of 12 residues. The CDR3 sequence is CATSTGNTEAFF. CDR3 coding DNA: TGTGCCACCTCGACAGGAAACACTGAAGCTTTCTTT.